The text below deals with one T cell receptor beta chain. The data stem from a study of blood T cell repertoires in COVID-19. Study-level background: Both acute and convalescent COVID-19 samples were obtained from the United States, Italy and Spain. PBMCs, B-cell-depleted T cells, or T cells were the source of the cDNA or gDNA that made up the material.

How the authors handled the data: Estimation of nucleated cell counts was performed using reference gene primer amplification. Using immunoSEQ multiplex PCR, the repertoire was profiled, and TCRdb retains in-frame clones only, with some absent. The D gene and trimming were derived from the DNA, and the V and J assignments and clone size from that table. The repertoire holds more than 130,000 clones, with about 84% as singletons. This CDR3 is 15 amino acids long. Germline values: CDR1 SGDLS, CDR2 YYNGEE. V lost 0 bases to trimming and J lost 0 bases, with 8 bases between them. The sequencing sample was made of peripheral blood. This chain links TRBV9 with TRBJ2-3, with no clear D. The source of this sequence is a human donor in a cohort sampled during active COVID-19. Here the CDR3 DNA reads TGTGCCAGCAGCGTAGGCGAGATGAGCACAGATACGCAGTATTTT. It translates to CASSVGEMSTDTQYF.